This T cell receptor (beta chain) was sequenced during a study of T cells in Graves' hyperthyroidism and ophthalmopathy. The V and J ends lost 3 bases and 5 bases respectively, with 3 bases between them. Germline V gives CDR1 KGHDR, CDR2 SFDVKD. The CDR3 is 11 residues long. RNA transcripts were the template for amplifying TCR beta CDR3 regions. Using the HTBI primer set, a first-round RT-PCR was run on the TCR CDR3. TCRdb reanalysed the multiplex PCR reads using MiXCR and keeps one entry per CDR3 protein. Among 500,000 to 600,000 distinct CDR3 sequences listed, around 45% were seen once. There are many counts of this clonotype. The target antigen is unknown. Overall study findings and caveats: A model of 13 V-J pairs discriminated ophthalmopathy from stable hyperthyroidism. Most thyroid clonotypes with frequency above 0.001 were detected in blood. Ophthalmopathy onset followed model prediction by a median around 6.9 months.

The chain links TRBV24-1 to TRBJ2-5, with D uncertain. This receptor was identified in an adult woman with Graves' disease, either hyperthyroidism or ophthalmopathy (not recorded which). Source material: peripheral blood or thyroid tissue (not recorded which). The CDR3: CATSDGETQYF. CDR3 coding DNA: TGTGCCACCAGTGATGGGGAGACCCAGTACTTC.